One T cell receptor beta chain is described in this entry. Its antigen remains unidentified. Libraries were prepared by immunoSEQ multiplex PCR; TCRdb keeps only in-frame clonotypes and omits some of them. Found here are fewer than 55,000 clones, about 50% of them singletons; the top ten hold around 30%. This entry belongs to a study of cytotoxic CD8 clonotypes in ibrutinib-treated CLL. Study findings and constraints: At progression, clonality fell back toward baseline after rising at ibrutinib response.

The CDR3 is 12 amino acids. Germline loops: CDR1 MNHNY, CDR2 SVGAGI (reference sequence). With 5 bases removed from V and 5 bases from J, the gap between germline ends came to 9 bases. Specimen: PBMCs, collected after 24 months of ibrutinib treatment. The rearrangement joins TRBV6-6 to TRBJ2-5; D remains ambiguous. This TCR was sampled from a human donor with chronic lymphocytic leukemia. The CDR3 region has the DNA TGTGCCAGCAGTCCCGGGCGCGAGACCCAGTACTTC. As protein: CASSPGRETQYF.